This is a list of T cell receptor beta chains from one sample in a study of blood T cells in healthy people across ages. TCRdb re-derived calls from the 5' RACE reads in MiXCR, one entry per CDR3 protein. The repertoire holds 870,000 or so distinct CDR3 sequences, with under 35% as singletons. Sequencing was done on a sample of blood. The origin of the receptors is a woman of 80 years or more in good health. Both conserved end residues are part of each CDR3. The D gene is left open where the match is weak. Clone size, where shown, is once, few, many, or a class for clones that have expanded.

J gene,D gene,V gene,clone size,CDR3 DNA,CDR3 protein
TRBJ2-7,TRBD1,TRBV5-1,once,TGCGCCAGCAACTCCCGGACAGGGGGAGGAGACGAGCAGTACTTC,CASNSRTGGGDEQYF
TRBJ2-1,TRBD2,TRBV10-3,many,TGTGCCATCAGCGGGGGGGCACACTATGAGCAGTTCTTC,CAISGGAHYEQFF
TRBJ1-2,TRBD1,TRBV4-3,many,TGCGCCAGCAGCCAAGATTGGGGACAGAAGGACTATGGCTACACCTTC,CASSQDWGQKDYGYTF
TRBJ1-2,.,TRBV12-3/TRBV12-4,.,TGTGCCAGCACCTACAGGGACCGGGGCTACACCTTC,CASTYRDRGYTF
TRBJ1-2,TRBD1,TRBV5-6,few,TGTGCCAGCATCCTCCTGTTGGACAGGGGAACCGATAGCTACACCTTC,CASILLLDRGTDSYTF
TRBJ1-6,.,TRBV7-8,.,TGTGCCAGCAGCAAGCACAGGGATAATTCACCCCTCCACTTT,CASSKHRDNSPLHF
TRBJ1-2,TRBD1,TRBV12-3/TRBV12-4,many,TGTGCCAGCAGTTTTTGGGGGGGACAGTTTAACTATGGCTACACCTTC,CASSFWGGQFNYGYTF
TRBJ1-4,.,TRBV14,.,TGTGCCAGCAGCCGAGGGAGAAATGAAAAACTGTTTTTT,CASSRGRNEKLFF
TRBJ1-2,.,TRBV7-2,.,TGTGCCAGCAGCTTAGGAGGGTTTAACGGCTACACCTTC,CASSLGGFNGYTF
TRBJ2-3,.,TRBV10-3,many,TGTGCCATCAGTGAACAGGGAAACACAGATACGCAGTATTTT,CAISEQGNTDTQYF
TRBJ1-5,TRBD1,TRBV7-2,many,TGTGCCAGCAGCTCCGCCACCCTGACAGGGGGTCAGCCCCAGCATTTT,CASSSATLTGGQPQHF
TRBJ2-4,.,TRBV20-1,.,TGCAGTGCTAGAGAAAACGGTGTAGCCAAAAACATTCAGTACTTC,CSARENGVAKNIQYF
TRBJ1-2,.,TRBV18,.,TGTGCCAGCTCATCATCCGGGCAGGGTACGACTAACTATGGCTACACCTTC,CASSSSGQGTTNYGYTF
TRBJ1-6,.,TRBV30,few,TGTGCCTGCGGCAGGGCCTCCTATAATTCACCCCTCCACTTT,CACGRASYNSPLHF
TRBJ2-4,TRBD1,TRBV7-2,many,TGTGCCAGCAGCTGGACAGGGCAGAACATTCAGTACTTC,CASSWTGQNIQYF
TRBJ1-2,TRBD1,TRBV27,many,TGTGCCAGCAGTCCCAAGCGGCAGGGGGGAATCTATGGCTACACCTTC,CASSPKRQGGIYGYTF
TRBJ2-1,TRBD2,TRBV29-1,many,TGCAGCGTTGAAGTTCTTATCGTGACTAGCGGGGGCTACAATGAGCAGTTCTTC,CSVEVLIVTSGGYNEQFF
TRBJ2-3,TRBD2,TRBV20-1,many,TGCAGTGCTTTGACTAGCGGGGGGGAAGATACGCAGTATTTT,CSALTSGGEDTQYF
TRBJ2-1,.,TRBV7-2,once,TGTGCCAGCAGCTTAGGTTTCGGACAGCCCTACGAGCAGTTTTTC,CASSLGFGQPYEQFF
TRBJ1-1,.,TRBV12-3/TRBV12-4,many,TGTGCCAGCAGTTTAGGCCAAGGGGGGGCTGAAGCTTTCTTT,CASSLGQGGAEAFF
TRBJ1-5,.,TRBV2,.,TGTGCCAGCAGGAACGAGTTGGGCAGAAGCAATCAGCCCCAGCATTTT,CASRNELGRSNQPQHF
TRBJ1-2,.,TRBV12-3/TRBV12-4,many,TGTGCCAGCAGTGAATACCAGGGGAGGGGTGGCTACACCTTC,CASSEYQGRGGYTF
TRBJ2-5,TRBD1,TRBV5-1,many,TGCGCCAGCAGCTTTCACGACAGGGGGCAAGAGACCCAGTACTTC,CASSFHDRGQETQYF
TRBJ2-5,TRBD1,TRBV6-2/TRBV6-3,.,TGTGCCAGCACCGACCCAGGGACAGGGAAGCAAGAGACCCAGTACTTC,CASTDPGTGKQETQYF
TRBJ1-6,TRBD1,TRBV20-1,few,TGCAGTGCCGGTCGACAGGGACCATTTCTACCCCTCCACTTT,CSAGRQGPFLPLHF
TRBJ1-1,.,TRBV7-9,few,TGTGCCAGCAGCTTATCAGGGGCGGCTTTCTTT,CASSLSGAAFF
TRBJ1-1,TRBD1,TRBV2,.,TGTGCCAGCAGTCTTCGGGACAGGGATACTGAAGCTTTCTTT,CASSLRDRDTEAFF
TRBJ1-5,TRBD1,TRBV5-1,.,TGCGCCAGCAGCCCCGGGACAGGACTTTATAGCAATCAGCCCCAGCATTTT,CASSPGTGLYSNQPQHF
TRBJ1-6,TRBD1,TRBV5-1,.,TGCGCCAGCAGCGCAGACAGGGGAGAATCACCCCTCCACTTT,CASSADRGESPLHF
TRBJ1-1,.,TRBV2,.,TGTGCCAGCAGTGAAAGCGGCTCGGGTTTCACTGAAGCTTTCTTT,CASSESGSGFTEAFF
TRBJ1-5,.,TRBV20-1,many,TGCAGTGCTAGGCGAAGGGGCCAGCCCCAGCATTTT,CSARRRGQPQHF
TRBJ2-1,TRBD1,TRBV28,many,TGTGCCAGCAGGATTACAGGGGCGTCGTACAATGAGCAGTTCTTC,CASRITGASYNEQFF
TRBJ1-4,TRBD1,TRBV6-5,many,TGTGCCAGCAGTTACTCCAGGTCGGGACAGGGCAATGAAAAACTGTTTTTT,CASSYSRSGQGNEKLFF
TRBJ2-6,.,TRBV5-1,.,TGCGCCAGCAGCGAACAGGCGACCCGGGCCAACGTCCTGACTTTC,CASSEQATRANVLTF
TRBJ1-4,.,TRBV12-3/TRBV12-4,few,TGTGCCAGCAGTTTAGCGAGGGGTAATAATGAAAAACTGTTTTTT,CASSLARGNNEKLFF
TRBJ2-5,TRBD2,TRBV20-1,.,TGCAGTGCTAGAGTACGGACTAGCGGACAAGAGACCCAGTACTTC,CSARVRTSGQETQYF
TRBJ2-3,.,TRBV7-8,.,TGTGCCAGCAGCTCGAACACTCACCTCTACACAGATACGCAGTATTTT,CASSSNTHLYTDTQYF
TRBJ2-5,.,TRBV2,many,TGTGCCAGCCTGTTAGACACCCCCCAAGAGACCCAGTACTTC,CASLLDTPQETQYF
TRBJ2-1,TRBD2,TRBV6-5,.,TGTGCCAGCACCAGACCCGGGACTAGCGGATACAATGAGCAGTTCTTC,CASTRPGTSGYNEQFF
TRBJ2-5,TRBD1,TRBV6-4,.,TGTGCCAGCAGTGCCCAGACAGGGGGCGTAGGCAATGAGCAGTACTTC,CASSAQTGGVGNEQYF
TRBJ2-4,.,TRBV20-1,.,TGCAGTGCTAGTGGCGGGGGCCTAGCCAAAAACATTCAGTACTTC,CSASGGGLAKNIQYF
TRBJ2-5,.,TRBV20-1,once,TGCAGTGCTAGGGTTCGAGGCGGGGTCTACTTC,CSARVRGGVYF
TRBJ2-5,.,TRBV7-8,many,TGTGCCAGCAGCTTAGATTTAGCGCAAGAGACCCAGTACTTC,CASSLDLAQETQYF
TRBJ1-5,TRBD1,TRBV7-2,.,TGTGCCAGCAGTAGGGGACAGTGCAATCAGCCCCAGCATTTT,CASSRGQCNQPQHF
TRBJ2-3,.,TRBV5-5,many,TGTGCCAGCAGCTTAGGACCCCTGAGCACAGATACGCAGTATTTT,CASSLGPLSTDTQYF
TRBJ2-7,.,TRBV7-9,.,TGTGCCAGCAGCCTAGTGACAAGGCCTGAGGAGCAGTACTTC,CASSLVTRPEEQYF
TRBJ2-1,TRBD2,TRBV20-1,.,TGCAGTGCTAGTGATATAGCGGGGGCATACAATGAGCAGTTCTTC,CSASDIAGAYNEQFF
TRBJ2-5,TRBD2,TRBV7-2,many,TGTGCCAGCAGCTCACGCGCGGGACCGGGACTACAGGAAGAGACCCAGTACTTC,CASSSRAGPGLQEETQYF
TRBJ1-1,.,TRBV7-9,many,TGTGCCAGCAGACCTCCTCCCGTCGAAGCTTTCTTT,CASRPPPVEAFF
TRBJ2-5,.,TRBV7-8,few,TGTGCCAGCAGCTTAGCGAGAACTCCGGAGGGAGAGACCCAGTACTTC,CASSLARTPEGETQYF
TRBJ2-1,TRBD2,TRBV5-5,many,TGTGCCAGCAGCTTTCTTGGACTAGCGGGGGGGCCCTACAATGAGCAGTTCTTC,CASSFLGLAGGPYNEQFF
TRBJ2-3,.,TRBV30,.,TGTGCCTGGACAGGGGCACGGAACACAGATACGCAGTATTTT,CAWTGARNTDTQYF
TRBJ2-1,TRBD1,TRBV6-5,.,TGTGCCAGCAGCTTAGGACAGGCCAACTCCTACAATGAGCAGTTCTTC,CASSLGQANSYNEQFF
TRBJ2-3,TRBD2,TRBV12-3/TRBV12-4,.,TGTGCCAGCAGTTCGCTCCCTGCGGGGGTTTTCACAGATACGCAGTATTTT,CASSSLPAGVFTDTQYF
TRBJ2-1,TRBD2,TRBV11-2,many,TGTGCCAGCAGCTTAGTTCCCCGGACTAGCGGGGGCCGGTACAATGAGCAGTTCTTC,CASSLVPRTSGGRYNEQFF